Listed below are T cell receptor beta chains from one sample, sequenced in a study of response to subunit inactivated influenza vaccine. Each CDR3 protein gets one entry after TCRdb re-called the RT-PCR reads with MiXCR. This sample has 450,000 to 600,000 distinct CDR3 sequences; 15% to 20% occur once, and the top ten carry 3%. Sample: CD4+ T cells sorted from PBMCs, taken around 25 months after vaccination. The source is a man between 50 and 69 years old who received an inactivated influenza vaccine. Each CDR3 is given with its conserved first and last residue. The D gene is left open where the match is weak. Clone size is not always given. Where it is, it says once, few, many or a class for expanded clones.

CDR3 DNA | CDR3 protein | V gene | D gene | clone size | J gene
TGTGCCAGCAGTGGCGGGGCTTGGACTGAAGCTTTCTTT | CASSGGAWTEAFF | TRBV2 | - | - | TRBJ1-1
TGTGCCAGCAGTTTATTCGCCACTCTGAAGCCCAATGAGCAGTTCTTC | CASSLFATLKPNEQFF | TRBV28 | - | - | TRBJ2-1
TGCAGTGCATTCCCGGGACTAGCGGATGAGCAGTTCTTC | CSAFPGLADEQFF | TRBV20-1 | TRBD2 | many | TRBJ2-1
TGCAGCGTTGGAGGCAGGTCCACAGATACGCAGTATTTT | CSVGGRSTDTQYF | TRBV29-1 | - | many | TRBJ2-3
TGTGCCAGCAGCCAACGGACTAGCGGGAGGGAGACCCAGTACTTC | CASSQRTSGRETQYF | TRBV3-1 | TRBD2 | - | TRBJ2-5
TGTGCCAGCAGGTATCGAGCCGGGGAGCTGTTTTTT | CASRYRAGELFF | TRBV6-5 | - | few | TRBJ2-2
TGTGCCAGCAGCCGAACTTTGGACAGCTATGGCTACACCTTC | CASSRTLDSYGYTF | TRBV6-2/TRBV6-3 | - | - | TRBJ1-2
TGCAGTGCCAAGGGACACCGGTTTGAAGCTTTCTTT | CSAKGHRFEAFF | TRBV20-1 | - | few | TRBJ1-1
TGTGCCAGCAGCTTAGCGCGAACAGGGTACCAAGAGACCCAGTACTTC | CASSLARTGYQETQYF | TRBV7-9 | - | - | TRBJ2-5
TGTGCCAGCAGTCCCCCAGGGGCTAGCTCCTACGAGCAGTACTTC | CASSPPGASSYEQYF | TRBV27 | - | - | TRBJ2-7
TGTGCCAGCGCGTTTCCCTCCTACGAGCAGTACTTC | CASAFPSYEQYF | TRBV6-2/TRBV6-3 | - | - | TRBJ2-7
TGTGCCAGCAGCCAAGTTTTTTCCGGGGCCGGGGAGCTGTTTTTT | CASSQVFSGAGELFF | TRBV3-1 | - | few | TRBJ2-2
TGCGCCAGCAGCTTGGCACAGGTAAACAATGAGCAGTTCTTC | CASSLAQVNNEQFF | TRBV5-1 | - | - | TRBJ2-1
TGTGCCAGCAGCCTAAAGGGGACCCGACTAGCGGGGGTTTTCGAGCAGTACTTC | CASSLKGTRLAGVFEQYF | TRBV27 | TRBD2 | - | TRBJ2-7
TGTGCCAGCAGTCAACCGGGACTAGCGGCCCATGAGCAGTTCTTC | CASSQPGLAAHEQFF | TRBV12-3/TRBV12-4 | TRBD2 | few | TRBJ2-1
TGTGCCAGCAGCTTAGCAGGCCGGGATTTGTGGCAAGAGACCCAGTACTTC | CASSLAGRDLWQETQYF | TRBV7-8 | - | few | TRBJ2-5
TGTGCCACAGCCCCCCAGTTACAAGATACGCAGTATTTT | CATAPQLQDTQYF | TRBV7-2 | - | - | TRBJ2-3
TGTGCCAGCAGGAACCTCGGGACAGGAAATCAGCCCCAGCATTTT | CASRNLGTGNQPQHF | TRBV28 | TRBD1 | - | TRBJ1-5
TGTGCCAGCAGCACCCGGACAGGGGGCGGTGAGCAGTTCTTC | CASSTRTGGGEQFF | TRBV9 | TRBD1 | - | TRBJ2-1
TGTGCCAGCAGCCAAGACACTGGACGGCTAAACACTGAAGCTTTCTTT | CASSQDTGRLNTEAFF | TRBV3-1 | - | - | TRBJ1-1
TGCAGCGTTGAAGAATGGGACAGGAGAAACTCTGGGGCCAACGTCCTGACTTTC | CSVEEWDRRNSGANVLTF | TRBV29-1 | TRBD1 | few | TRBJ2-6
TGTGCCTGGAGTAGGCAGAGCTCCTACGAGCAGTACTTC | CAWSRQSSYEQYF | TRBV30 | - | many | TRBJ2-7
TGCGCCAGCAGCAAGGGACAGGGGACCACCGGGGAGCTGTTTTTT | CASSKGQGTTGELFF | TRBV5-1 | TRBD1 | few | TRBJ2-2
TGTGCCAGCAGCGCCAGGAACCAAGAGACCCAGTACTTC | CASSARNQETQYF | TRBV7-3 | - | - | TRBJ2-5
TGTGCCAGCAGCCCCCCCATTAAGTGGGTGGGGCAGTACTTC | CASSPPIKWVGQYF | TRBV7-8 | - | few | TRBJ2-7
TGTGCCAGCAGCCAAGGCACCAGCAGGGGCTACACCTTC | CASSQGTSRGYTF | TRBV3-1 | - | few | TRBJ1-2
TGTGCCAGCAGTTTCCCGGGACTCTCCTCCGGGGAGCTGTTTTTT | CASSFPGLSSGELFF | TRBV12-3/TRBV12-4 | - | - | TRBJ2-2
TGTGCCAGCAGTGAAGGGGGTTACAATGAGCAGTTCTTC | CASSEGGYNEQFF | TRBV2 | - | few | TRBJ2-1
TGTGCCATCAGTGAGCCAAGGGCGCGGTATGGCTACACCTTC | CAISEPRARYGYTF | TRBV10-3 | - | - | TRBJ1-2
TGTGCCAGCTCACCAACCAGGGTGGGGAACACCGGGGAGCTGTTTTTT | CASSPTRVGNTGELFF | TRBV18 | - | - | TRBJ2-2
TGTGCCAGCAGTTTGGGAGAAGCGGGAGGGGTGAATGAGCAGTTCTTC | CASSLGEAGGVNEQFF | TRBV28 | TRBD2 | few | TRBJ2-1
TGTGCCAGCAGCCAGACAACGGCTAGCACAGATACGCAGTATTTT | CASSQTTASTDTQYF | TRBV16 | - | - | TRBJ2-3
TGTGCCAGCAGTTCGGGAGAAAGTCTAGCCAAAAACATTCAGTACTTC | CASSSGESLAKNIQYF | TRBV28 | - | - | TRBJ2-4